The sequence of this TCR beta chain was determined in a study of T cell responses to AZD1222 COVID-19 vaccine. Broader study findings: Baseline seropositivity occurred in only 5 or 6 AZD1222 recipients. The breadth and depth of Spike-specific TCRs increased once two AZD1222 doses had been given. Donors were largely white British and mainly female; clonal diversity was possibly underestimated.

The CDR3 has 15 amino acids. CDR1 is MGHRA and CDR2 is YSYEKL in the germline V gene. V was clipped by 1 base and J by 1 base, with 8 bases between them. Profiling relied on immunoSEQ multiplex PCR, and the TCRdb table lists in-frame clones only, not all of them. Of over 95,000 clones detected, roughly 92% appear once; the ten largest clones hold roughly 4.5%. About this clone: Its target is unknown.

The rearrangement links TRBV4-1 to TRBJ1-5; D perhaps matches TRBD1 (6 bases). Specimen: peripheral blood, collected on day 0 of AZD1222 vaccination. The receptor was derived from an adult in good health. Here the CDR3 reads CASSQARGSNQPQHF. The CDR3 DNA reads TGCGCCAGCAGCCAAGCCAGGGGAAGCAATCAGCCCCAGCATTTT.